The 29 T cell receptor beta chains given below trace back to one sample, sequenced in a study of siplizumab effects on memory and regulatory T cells (dated by TCRdb to about 2019). The library relied on the immunoSEQ multiplex PCR assay. TCRdb obtained this table from immuneACCESS and retained in-frame rearrangements with V and J assigned. These tables miss some clones; where compared with another copy, unresolved V genes account for less than half of the shortfall, and the remainder is unexplained. This sample comprises roughly 100,000 clones, 93% of them detected only once. The top ten clonotypes cover approximately 0.67% of the sample. Material for sequencing was Tregs sorted from blood. These receptors all come from a human donor in good health.

This clone showed up just once. The rearrangement uses TRBV5-5 and TRBJ1-1; TRBD1 might be the D (6 bases). The CDR3 runs to 15 residues. Germline assignment: CDR1 SGHKS and CDR2 YYEKEE (reference sequence). V lost 4 bases, J lost 10 bases, and 23 bases lay in between. CDR3 sequence: CASSPDPLPGGGAFF. The CDR3 DNA follows: TGTGCCAGCAGCCCGGACCCCCTGCCCGGAGGGGGAGCTTTCTTT. Supplemented by reference TRBV5-5 and TRBJ1-1, the full variable domain reads DAGVTQSPTHLIKTRGQQVTLRCSPISGHKSVSWYQQVLGQGPQFIFQYYEKEERGRGNFPDRFSARQFPNYSSELNVNALLLGDSALYLCASSPDPLPGGGAFFGQGTRLTVV.

The V gene is TRBV6-1, the J gene TRBJ1-2; D gene unclear. Germline V lookup: CDR1 MNHNS, CDR2 SASEGT. CDR3 length: 11 residues. Trimming pared 6 bases from V and 8 bases from J, leaving 10 bases between. The CDR3 nucleotides are TGTGCCAGCAGAAGGGTTTGGGGCTACACCTTC. Translated, it gives CASRRVWGYTF.

The V gene is TRBV6-1, the J gene TRBJ1-1; 7 nucleotides agree with TRBD1. V lost 0 bases and J lost 11; bases outside the gene matches: 6. Germline V gene lookup returns CDR1 MNHNS and CDR2 SASEGT. CDR3 length: 13 amino acids. CDR3 residues: CASSEALRGPAFF. As DNA, the CDR3 is TGTGCCAGCAGTGAAGCGTTGAGGGGGCCCGCTTTCTTT.

The CDR3 loop reads CASSLETGGRAEAFF. Here the CDR3 DNA reads TGCGCCAGCAGCTTGGAAACAGGGGGCCGGGCTGAAGCTTTCTTT. The chain is built from TRBV5-1 and TRBJ1-1, with TRBD1 matching over 9 bases. The CDR3 is made up of 15 amino acids. Germline V gene sequence: CDR1 SGHRS, CDR2 YFSETQ. Losses at the gene ends were 0 bases for V and 6 bases for J; bases not matched to a gene: 6.

This clone was recorded only once. The chain recombines TRBV29-1 with TRBJ1-4, with a tentative D call TRBD1 (5 bases). V was cut by 6 bases and J by 5 bases, with 10 bases left in between. CDR1 SQVTM and CDR2 ANQGSEA come from the germline V gene. CDR3 size: 12 residues. The CDR3 loop is CSVRTPNEKLFF. Here the CDR3 DNA reads TGCAGCGTGCGGACACCGAATGAAAAACTGTTTTTT.

This CDR3 is CASSNPPTDNEQFF. The CDR3 bases are TGTGCCAGCAGCAACCCACCGACAGACAATGAGCAGTTCTTC. The rearrangement links TRBV21-1 to TRBJ2-1; the table's D call, TRBD1, has no DNA check behind it. TRBV21-1 is a pseudogene locus. This CDR3 has 14 residues.

V is TRBV2 and J is TRBJ1-3, with a tentative D call TRBD1 (6 bases). V shed 6 bases and J shed 7 bases, with 19 bases lying between them. The CDR3 loop spans 15 amino acids. Germline V CDR1 and CDR2: SNHLY, FYNNEI. CDR3 protein: CASSQTGLGWNTIYF. CDR3 in DNA: TGTGCCAGCAGCCAGACAGGCCTCGGTTGGAACACCATATATTTT.

V usage is TRBV7-3 and J usage is TRBJ2-1; TRBD2 might be the D (5 bases). The V end was cut by 3 bases, the J end by 2 bases, with 11 bases between. The CDR3 contains 15 residues. Germline assignment: CDR1 SGHTA and CDR2 FQGTGA. This CDR3 reads CASSLDSPTYNEQFF. The CDR3 coding sequence is TGTGCCAGCAGCTTGGACTCACCGACCTACAATGAGCAGTTCTTC. The whole variable domain, filled in from reference TRBV7-3 and TRBJ2-1, reads GAGVSQTPSNKVTEKGKYVELRCDPISGHTALYWYRQSLGQGPEFLIYFQGTGAADDSGLPNDRFFAVRPEGSVSTLKIQRTERGDSAVYLCASSLDSPTYNEQFFGPGTRLTVL.

The chain carries TRBV7-2 and TRBJ2-7; a possible D gene is TRBD2 (5 bases). Germline V gene lookup returns CDR1 SGHTA and CDR2 FQGNSA. V shed 5 bases and J shed 7 bases, with 24 bases lying between them. The CDR3 length is 16 residues. CDR3 nucleotide sequence: TGTGCCAGCAGCCCCCCTATGGCAGCTCAAAGAGGGGAGCAGTACTTC. Translating it yields CASSPPMAAQRGEQYF.

The chain combines TRBV7-9 with TRBJ2-7, with D possibly matching TRBD1 (6 bases). V was clipped by 5 bases and J by 0 bases, with 23 bases between them. CDR1 is SEHNR and CDR2 is FQNEAQ in the germline V gene (reference sequence). The CDR3 has 18 amino acids. This CDR3 reads CASSRGLRTDLSSYEQYF. The CDR3 DNA is TGTGCCAGCAGCCGCGGGCTAAGGACAGATCTTAGCTCCTACGAGCAGTACTTC.

The gene calls are TRBV6-6 and TRBJ2-7; no clear D gene. Germline assignment: CDR1 MNHNY and CDR2 SVGAGI (reference sequence). V lost 4 bases and J lost 7, with 17 bases in between. The CDR3 runs to 14 residues. CDR3 amino acids: CASSLSTPAKEQYF. CDR3 bases: TGTGCCAGCAGTTTGAGCACACCCGCCAAGGAGCAGTACTTC.

The chain couples TRBV7-6 to TRBJ2-2, with D perhaps TRBD1 (6 bases). The germline V gene encodes CDR1 SGHVS and CDR2 FNYEAQ. V was trimmed by 0 bases and J by 5 bases, leaving 13 bases between them. CDR3 length equals 16 residues. For the CDR3, the DNA is TGTGCCAGCAGCTTAGCTCTGGGGGCGAGGACCGGGGAGCTGTTTTTT. Translated, it gives CASSLALGARTGELFF.

The rearrangement joins TRBV19 to TRBJ2-2, with D perhaps matching TRBD2 (5 bases). Germline loops: CDR1 LNHDA, CDR2 SQIVND (reference sequence). V lost 4 bases to trimming and J lost 10 bases, with 16 bases between them. This CDR3 contains 14 residues. This CDR3 is CASSNGREQAELFF. CDR3 sequence (DNA): TGTGCCAGTAGTAATGGAAGGGAGCAGGCGGAGCTGTTTTTT.

V and J are TRBV27 and TRBJ2-7; 7 bases fit TRBD2. V shed 4 bases, J shed 0 bases, and the junction held 0 bases outside the gene matches. Germline CDR1 reads MNHEY; CDR2 reads SMNVEV (reference sequence). The CDR3 extends over 13 amino acids. CDR3 bases: TGTGCCAGCAGTTCTAGCGGCTCCTACGAGCAGTACTTC. Translation gives CASSSSGSYEQYF.

The chain uses TRBV30 and TRBJ2-3, with 9 bases fitting TRBD2. V lost 7 bases, J lost 4 bases, and 24 bases stayed unmatched. The CDR3 has 19 residues. Germline V lookup: CDR1 GTSNPN, CDR2 SVGIG (reference sequence). CDR3 sequence (DNA): TGTGCCTCGAGGCCGACGTTCGGGGTCAGCGGGGGGCCCGCAGATACGCAGTATTTT. Translated, it gives CASRPTFGVSGGPADTQYF.

This clone was found once. In DNA, the CDR3 is TGCGCCAGCAGTGCGGCCTACGAGCAGTACTTC. This codes for CASSAAYEQYF. The rearrangement uses TRBV10-2 and TRBJ2-7; D is uncertain. Germline V gene sequence: CDR1 WSHSY, CDR2 SAAADI. Trimming left V 4 bases short and J 2 bases short, with 3 bases between. This CDR3 has 11 residues.

This chain connects TRBV25-1 to TRBJ2-5; D not resolved. The CDR3 has 14 amino acids. V lost 1 base and J 2 bases, leaving 8 bases between the germline ends. Germline loops: CDR1 MGHDK, CDR2 SYGVNS. The CDR3 spells CASSEFQEQETQYF. The CDR3 nucleotides are TGTGCCAGCAGTGAATTTCAGGAGCAAGAGACCCAGTACTTC.

J is TRBJ2-2 and V is TRBV6-1; D unresolved. Germline CDR1 reads MNHNS; CDR2 reads SASEGT. V lost 5 bases and J 8 bases, leaving 6 bases between the germline ends. The CDR3 is 11 residues long. The DNA for the CDR3 is TGTGCCAGCAGTCATTATGGGGAGCTGTTTTTT. It is translated as CASSHYGELFF.

The chain links TRBV10-3 to TRBJ2-3; tentatively, D is TRBD1 (6 bases). Per germline, CDR1 ENHRY and CDR2 SYGVKD. This CDR3 has 13 residues. Trimming left V 10 bases short and J 8 bases short, with 19 bases between. The CDR3 sequence: CASQDFLGATQYF. CDR3 nucleotides: TGTGCCAGCCAGGACTTCTTGGGGGCTACGCAGTATTTT.

This clone was seen once. The chain employs TRBV2 and TRBJ1-2; possibly TRBD1 for D (5 bases). Trimming left V 4 bases short and J 1 base short, with 10 bases between. CDR1 and CDR2 from the germline V gene are SNHLY and FYNNEI. The CDR3 totals 14 residues. For the CDR3, the DNA is TGTGCCAGCAGTGGAACAGGCTTTAACTATGGCTACACCTTC. Its translation is CASSGTGFNYGYTF. The full variable domain, its missing parts supplied by reference TRBV2 and TRBJ1-2, is EPEVTQTPSHQVTQMGQEVILRCVPISNHLYFYWYRQILGQKVEFLVSFYNNEISEKSEIFDDQFSVERPDGSNFTLKIRSTKLEDSAMYFCASSGTGFNYGYTFGSGTRLTVV.

The CDR3 loop reads CASSSRDAENTEAFF. CDR3 nucleotide sequence: TGTGCCAGCAGCTCCCGGGACGCAGAAAACACTGAAGCTTTCTTT. The rearrangement joins TRBV7-6 to TRBJ1-1, with D possibly matching TRBD1 (5 bases). The CDR3 spans 15 residues. Deletions cut 4 bases from V and 2 bases from J, with 14 bases between. Germline CDR1 and CDR2: SGHVS and FNYEAQ.

The J gene is TRBJ2-1, the V gene TRBV6-5, with D possibly matching TRBD2 (6 bases). Trimming stripped 1 base from V and 8 bases from J, with 9 bases between. Germline loops: CDR1 MNHEY, CDR2 SVGAGI. This CDR3 comprises 13 residues. In nucleotides, the CDR3 is TGTGCCAGCAGTTACTGGAGCGGGCATGAGCAGTTCTTC. It encodes CASSYWSGHEQFF.

This chain connects TRBV14 to TRBJ2-1; D gene uncertain. This CDR3 has 18 amino acids. Trimming stripped 0 bases from V and 2 bases from J, with 17 bases between. From germline, CDR1 is SGHDN and CDR2 FVKESK. The CDR3 nucleotides read TGTGCCAGCAGCCAAGAATTGGTTGGGTCAGTGGCCTACAATGAGCAGTTCTTC. It encodes CASSQELVGSVAYNEQFF.

The chain couples TRBV7-9 to TRBJ2-2; possibly TRBD1 for D (6 bases). The CDR3 is 17 residues long. Germline CDR1 reads SEHNR; CDR2 reads FQNEAQ (reference sequence). Trimming removed 0 bases from V and 0 bases from J, with 11 bases in between. This chain's CDR3 is CASSLANRVTNTGELFF. In DNA form, the CDR3 reads TGTGCCAGCAGCTTAGCAAACAGGGTAACGAACACCGGGGAGCTGTTTTTT.

CDR3 nucleotide sequence: TGCGCCAGCAGCCAAGATCGACATTCACCCCTCCACTTT. Translated: CASSQDRHSPLHF. This chain links TRBV4-1 with TRBJ1-6, with unresolved D. CDR3 length: 13 amino acids. CDR1 is MGHRA and CDR2 is YSYEKL in the germline V gene. Trimming left V 0 bases short and J 8 bases short, with 5 bases between.

The J gene is TRBJ2-5, the V gene TRBV21-1; TRBD2 reflects the table's D call only, with no check against the DNA. TRBV21-1 is a pseudogene. The length of the CDR3 is 17 residues. CDR3 sequence: CASSTLAATSGSETQYF. DNA for the CDR3: TGTGCCAGCAGCACTTTGGCCGCGACTAGCGGGAGTGAGACCCAGTACTTC.

This clone appeared a single time. The J gene is TRBJ2-6, the V gene TRBV25-1; perhaps D is TRBD1 or TRBD2 (5 bases each). Trimming took 5 bases from V and 4 from J, leaving 12 bases between them. Looked up from germline, CDR1 is MGHDK and CDR2 is SYGVNS. This CDR3 is 15 amino acids long. The CDR3 sequence: CASSTSGTGANVLTF. The CDR3 coding sequence is TGTGCCAGCAGTACGTCAGGGACCGGGGCCAACGTCCTGACTTTC.

This chain joins TRBV6-1 and TRBJ1-5; D is uncertain. Looked up from germline, CDR1 is MNHNS and CDR2 is SASEGT. The ends were cut back, 2 bases at V and 11 bases at J, with 10 bases in the middle. The CDR3 covers 12 residues. The CDR3 DNA is TGTGCCAGCAGTGAACCGGGAGGTTCCCAGCATTTT. Translating gives CASSEPGGSQHF.

This clone was detected once. Within the sample, other DNA sequences also encode this same CDR3. This rearrangement joins TRBV2 to TRBJ2-5; D not certain. V was trimmed by 7 bases and J by 4 bases, leaving 7 bases between them. Germline CDR1 SNHLY, CDR2 FYNNEI. The CDR3 covers 11 residues. Here the CDR3 DNA reads TGTGCCAGCACTGGCGGAGAGACCCAGTACTTC. The encoded protein is CASTGGETQYF.